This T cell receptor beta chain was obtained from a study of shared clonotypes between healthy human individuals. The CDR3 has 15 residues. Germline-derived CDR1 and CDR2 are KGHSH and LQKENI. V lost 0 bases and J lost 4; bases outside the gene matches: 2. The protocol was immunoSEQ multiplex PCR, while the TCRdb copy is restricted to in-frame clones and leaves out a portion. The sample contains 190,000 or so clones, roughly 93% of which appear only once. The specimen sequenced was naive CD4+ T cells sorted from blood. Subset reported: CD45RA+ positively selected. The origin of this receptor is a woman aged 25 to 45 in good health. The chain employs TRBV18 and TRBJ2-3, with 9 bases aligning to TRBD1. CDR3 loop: CASSPPTGGADTQYF. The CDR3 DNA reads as TGTGCCAGCTCACCACCGACAGGGGGAGCAGATACGCAGTATTTT.